These 12 T cell receptor beta chains originate from one sample sequenced in a study of T cells after yellow fever vaccination. MiXCR, applied by TCRdb to the 5' RACE reads, yields one record per CDR3 protein. The table includes some 300,000 distinct CDR3 sequences, approximately 8% detected once. The sample here was PBMCs, taken about 49 days after the first yellow fever vaccination. The receptors derive from a young man who received the YFV17D yellow fever vaccine.

In this sample, this clonotype turned up a few times. The chain employs TRBV5-1 and TRBJ2-7; 12 positions match TRBD1. CDR1 is SGHRS, CDR2 YFSETQ, per germline. V trimming: 3 bases; J trimming: 1 base; junction bases outside the gene matches: 5. The CDR3 runs to 16 residues. The CDR3 sequence: CASSSPGQGASYEQYF. Here the CDR3 DNA reads TGCGCCAGCAGCTCCCCGGGACAGGGGGCATCCTACGAGCAGTACTTC.

This clonotype was recorded a few times. The chain employs TRBV7-2 and TRBJ2-7; 7 bases map to TRBD1. Germline-derived CDR1 and CDR2 are SGHTA and FQGNSA. The CDR3 is 15 residues long. After removal of 2 bases from V and 2 bases from J, the junction contained 6 bases not matched to a gene. This CDR3 is CASSLTSGQTYEQYF. CDR3 nucleotides: TGTGCCAGCAGCTTAACGTCGGGACAGACCTACGAGCAGTACTTC.

This clonotype occurred a few times. The gene calls are TRBV4-1 and TRBJ2-7; perhaps TRBD1 as D (6 bases). The CDR3 loop spans 14 amino acids. Germline CDR1 reads MGHRA; CDR2 reads YSYEKL. The V end was cut by 0 bases, the J end by 5 bases, with 11 bases between. The CDR3 loop reads CASSQDAQGHEQYF. The CDR3 DNA sequence: TGCGCCAGCAGCCAAGATGCACAGGGCCACGAGCAGTACTTC.

This sequence joins TRBV7-2 and TRBJ2-3; 12 bases align to TRBD2. The CDR3 consists of 15 residues. Germline assignment: CDR1 SGHTA and CDR2 FQGNSA. The trim removed 5 bases at V and 3 bases at J, leaving 3 bases unmatched. As DNA, the CDR3 is TGTGCCAGCAGCGGCGGACTAGCGGGGACAGATACGCAGTATTTT. Protein sequence: CASSGGLAGTDTQYF.

CDR3 coding DNA: TGCGCCAGCAGCTTGGATGGGGGCACGATTCTCACAGATACGCAGTATTTT. Residues: CASSLDGGTILTDTQYF. The chain carries TRBV5-1 and TRBJ2-3; maybe TRBD1 (6 bases). Trimming pared 0 bases from V and 2 bases from J, leaving 16 bases between. Per germline, CDR1 SGHRS and CDR2 YFSETQ. CDR3 length: 17 residues.

The rearrangement joins TRBV7-2 to TRBJ2-1; 10 positions match TRBD1. CDR3 length: 16 amino acids. Looked up from germline, CDR1 is SGHTA and CDR2 is FQGNSA. Unmatched junction bases numbered 11, after V lost 4 bases and J lost 8 bases. The CDR3: CASSSSGTGVYYEQFF. In DNA, the CDR3 is TGTGCCAGCAGCTCATCCGGGACAGGGGTATACTATGAGCAGTTCTTC.

This clonotype was detected only a few times. This chain uses TRBV20-1 with TRBJ1-6, with TRBD1 matching over 7 bases. CDR1 is DFQATT, CDR2 SNEGSKA, per germline (reference sequence). J was trimmed by 6 bases and V by 4 bases; bases with no gene match: 9. This CDR3 comprises 15 residues. CDR3 coding DNA: TGCAGTGCTATCGGACAGGACCTTCGTAATTCACCCCTCCACTTT. Residues: CSAIGQDLRNSPLHF.

In this sample, this clonotype turned up a few times. The rearrangement joins TRBV10-3 to TRBJ2-1; unclear D gene. Germline assignment: CDR1 ENHRY and CDR2 SYGVKD. CDR3 length: 11 residues. V was cut by 6 bases and J by 3 bases, with 3 bases left in between. The CDR3 nucleotides read TGTGCCATCAGAGACTACAATGAGCAGTTCTTC. Residues: CAIRDYNEQFF.

V and J are TRBV5-1 and TRBJ2-7; 8 nucleotides match TRBD1. CDR3 size: 14 residues. With V trimmed by 5 bases and J by 5 bases, 9 bases remained unmatched. Per germline, CDR1 SGHRS and CDR2 YFSETQ. This CDR3 reads CASSSGTGNHEQYF. The CDR3, as DNA: TGCGCCAGCAGTTCCGGGACAGGCAATCACGAGCAGTACTTC.

The chain recombines TRBV5-1 with TRBJ2-3; perhaps TRBD1 as D (7 bases). Germline V gene data show CDR1 as SGHRS and CDR2 as YFSETQ. Trimming took 9 bases from V and 0 from J, leaving 20 bases between them. This CDR3 contains 16 residues. DNA for the CDR3: TGCGCCACCTCGGGAGACAGGGCTTCTAGCACAGATACGCAGTATTTT. Its protein is CATSGDRASSTDTQYF.

This clonotype occurred a few times. This sequence joins TRBV29-1 and TRBJ2-1, with 7 bases matching TRBD1. Trimming at V came to 3 bases and at J to 6 bases, leaving 8 bases not matched to a gene. The CDR3 length is 14 residues. Germline CDR1 SQVTM, CDR2 ANQGSEA. CDR3 amino acids: CSVDQGVELNEQFF. The CDR3 DNA reads TGCAGCGTTGACCAGGGGGTAGAGCTCAATGAGCAGTTCTTC.

In its sample, this clonotype was seen many times. This chain connects TRBV5-6 to TRBJ2-3; 9 bases map to TRBD1. The CDR3 sequence is 15 residues long. The germline CDR1 and CDR2 sequences are SGHDT and YYEEEE. V was pared by 4 bases and J by 5 bases, with 8 bases of the junction left unmatched. For the CDR3, the DNA is TGTGCCAGCAGCCCGAAGGGACAGGGTATAGATACGCAGTATTTT. Translated, it gives CASSPKGQGIDTQYF. Filled out from reference TRBV5-6 and TRBJ2-3, the complete variable domain reads DAGVTQSPTHLIKTRGQQVTLRCSPKSGHDTVSWYQQALGQGPQFIFQYYEEEERQRGNFPDRFSGHQFPNYSSELNVNALLLGDSALYLCASSPKGQGIDTQYFGPGTRLTVL.